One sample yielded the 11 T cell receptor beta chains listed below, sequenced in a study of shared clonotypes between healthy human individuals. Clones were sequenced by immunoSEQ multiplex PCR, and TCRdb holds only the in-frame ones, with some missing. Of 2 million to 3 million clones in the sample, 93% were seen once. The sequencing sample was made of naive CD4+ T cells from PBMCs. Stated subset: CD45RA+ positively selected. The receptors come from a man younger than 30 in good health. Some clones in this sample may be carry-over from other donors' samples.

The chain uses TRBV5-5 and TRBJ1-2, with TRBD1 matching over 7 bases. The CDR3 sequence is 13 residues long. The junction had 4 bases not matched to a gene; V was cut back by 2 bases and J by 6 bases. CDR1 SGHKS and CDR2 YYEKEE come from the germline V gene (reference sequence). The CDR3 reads CASSLGGADGYTF. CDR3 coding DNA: TGTGCCAGCAGCTTAGGGGGCGCAGATGGCTACACCTTC.

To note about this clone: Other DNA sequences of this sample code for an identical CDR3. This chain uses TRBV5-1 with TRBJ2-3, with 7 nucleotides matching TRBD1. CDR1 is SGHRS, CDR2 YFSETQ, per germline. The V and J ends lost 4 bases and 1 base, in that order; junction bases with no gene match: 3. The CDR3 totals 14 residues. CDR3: CASSTGQGTDTQYF. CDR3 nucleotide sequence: TGCGCCAGCAGCACTGGACAGGGCACAGATACGCAGTATTTT.

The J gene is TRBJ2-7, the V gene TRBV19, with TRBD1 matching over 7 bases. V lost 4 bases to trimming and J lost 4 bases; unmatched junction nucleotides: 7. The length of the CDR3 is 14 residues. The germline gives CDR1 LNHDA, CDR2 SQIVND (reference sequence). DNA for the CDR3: TGTGCCAGTAGTAGACGGGACAGCTTTTACGAGCAGTACTTC. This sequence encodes CASSRRDSFYEQYF.

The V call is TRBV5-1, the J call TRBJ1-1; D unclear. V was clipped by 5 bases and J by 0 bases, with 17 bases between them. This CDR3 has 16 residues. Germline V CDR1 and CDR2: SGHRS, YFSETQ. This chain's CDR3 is CASRGTPGKLNTEAFF. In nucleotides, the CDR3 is TGCGCCAGCAGGGGAACCCCGGGCAAATTGAACACTGAAGCTTTCTTT.

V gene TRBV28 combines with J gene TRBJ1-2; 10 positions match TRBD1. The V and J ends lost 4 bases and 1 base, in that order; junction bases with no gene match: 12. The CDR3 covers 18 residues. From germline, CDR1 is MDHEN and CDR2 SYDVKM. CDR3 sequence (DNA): TGTGCCAGCAGTTCCCCGCCCGGGACAGGGGTTTTTAACTATGGCTACACCTTC. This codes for CASSSPPGTGVFNYGYTF.

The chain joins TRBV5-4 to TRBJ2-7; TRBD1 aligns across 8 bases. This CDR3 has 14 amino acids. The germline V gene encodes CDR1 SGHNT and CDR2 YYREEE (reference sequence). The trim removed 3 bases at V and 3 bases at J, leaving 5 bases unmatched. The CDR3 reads CASSYRTGNYEQYF. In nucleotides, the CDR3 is TGTGCCAGCAGCTACCGGACAGGGAACTACGAGCAGTACTTC.

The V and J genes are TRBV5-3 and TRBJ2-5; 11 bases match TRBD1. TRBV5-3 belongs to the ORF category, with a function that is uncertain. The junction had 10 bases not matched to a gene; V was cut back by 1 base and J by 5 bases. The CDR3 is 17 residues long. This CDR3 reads CARSLFSGQGVVETQYF. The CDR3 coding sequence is TGTGCCAGAAGCTTGTTTTCGGGACAGGGGGTTGTGGAGACCCAGTACTTC.

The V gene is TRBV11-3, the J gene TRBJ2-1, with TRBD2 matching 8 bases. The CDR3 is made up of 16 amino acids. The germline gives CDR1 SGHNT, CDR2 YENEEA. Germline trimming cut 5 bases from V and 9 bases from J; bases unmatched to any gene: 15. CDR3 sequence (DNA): TGTGCCAGCAGCCCGGGCCTAGGAGCGGGAGTAAGTGAGCAGTTCTTC. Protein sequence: CASSPGLGAGVSEQFF.

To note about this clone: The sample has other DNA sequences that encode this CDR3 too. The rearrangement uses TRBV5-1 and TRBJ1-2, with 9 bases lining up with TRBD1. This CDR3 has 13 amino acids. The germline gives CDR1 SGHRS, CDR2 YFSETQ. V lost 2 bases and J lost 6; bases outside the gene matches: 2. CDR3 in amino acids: CASSFRTGDGYTF. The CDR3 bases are TGCGCCAGCAGCTTCCGGACAGGGGATGGCTACACCTTC.

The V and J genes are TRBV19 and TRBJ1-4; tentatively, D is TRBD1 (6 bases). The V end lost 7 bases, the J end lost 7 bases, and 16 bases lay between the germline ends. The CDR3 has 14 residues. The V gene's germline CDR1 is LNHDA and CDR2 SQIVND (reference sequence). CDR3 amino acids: CASNPSWGPEKLFF. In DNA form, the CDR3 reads TGTGCCAGTAACCCCTCCTGGGGGCCTGAAAAACTGTTTTTT.

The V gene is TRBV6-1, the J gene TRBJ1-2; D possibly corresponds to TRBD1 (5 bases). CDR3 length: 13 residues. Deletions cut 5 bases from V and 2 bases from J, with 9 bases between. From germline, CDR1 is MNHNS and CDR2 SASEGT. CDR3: CASSRQRNYGYTF. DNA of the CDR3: TGTGCCAGCAGTCGACAGAGAAACTATGGCTACACCTTC.